The T cell receptor (beta chain) under discussion was sequenced for a study of blood T cell repertoires in COVID-19. Sequenced by immunoSEQ multiplex PCR; TCRdb stores in-frame clones only, minus some. Of approximately 250,000 clones detected, 70% to 90% appear once; the ten largest clones hold over 1%. This CDR3 comprises 12 residues. CDR1 and CDR2 (germline): MGHDK, SYGVNS. Trimming took 7 bases from V and 4 from J, leaving 10 bases between them. This clonotype originated in a woman aged 40 to 49 with acute COVID-19. The V call is TRBV25-1, the J call TRBJ1-1, with a possible D match to TRBD1 (5 bases). The specimen was PBMCs or T cells enriched from blood (not recorded which). CDR3 in DNA: TGTGCCAGCAAGGCGGGGCCCACTGAAGCTTTCTTT. This gives the protein CASKAGPTEAFF.